The clone carrying this TCR beta chain is classed as medium-sized (0.01 to 0.1%). The entry originates in a study of tumor-infiltrating lymphocytes in primary liver carcinoma. From unsorted bulk tissue weighing 20-30 mg, DNA and RNA were co-extracted. Total RNA (approximately 450 ng) served as template for TCR beta cDNA synthesis primed by a constant-region primer. Sequencing libraries for TCR beta derived from three nested multiplex PCR rounds that used slightly modified ARM-PCR. From the multiplex PCR reads, TCRdb called clonotypes with MiXCR, one entry per CDR3 protein. The data contain 84,000 or so distinct CDR3 sequences, around 70% of them singletons. Sequencing was carried out using liver tumor tissue from sampling region 1. Subset of the sample: tumor region T1, superior pole. This receptor was taken from a man aged 40-55 years with primary liver carcinoma and hepatitis B virus infection.

The CDR3 DNA is TGTGCCAGCAGCCTGACCTGGACAGCTCAAGAGACCCAGTACTTC. As protein: CASSLTWTAQETQYF. The chain has TRBV11-2 and TRBJ2-5; the D gene is possibly TRBD1 (6 bases). Per germline, CDR1 SGHAT and CDR2 FQNNGV. Trimming cost V 5 bases and J 2 bases, with 15 bases left between them. The CDR3 runs 15 residues. The variable domain in full, completed from reference TRBV11-2 and TRBJ2-5, reads EAGVAQSPRYKIIEKRQSVAFWCNPISGHATLYWYQQILGQGPKLLIQFQNNGVVDDSQLPKDRFSAERLKGVDSTLKIQPAKLEDSAVYLCASSLTWTAQETQYFGPGTRLLVL.